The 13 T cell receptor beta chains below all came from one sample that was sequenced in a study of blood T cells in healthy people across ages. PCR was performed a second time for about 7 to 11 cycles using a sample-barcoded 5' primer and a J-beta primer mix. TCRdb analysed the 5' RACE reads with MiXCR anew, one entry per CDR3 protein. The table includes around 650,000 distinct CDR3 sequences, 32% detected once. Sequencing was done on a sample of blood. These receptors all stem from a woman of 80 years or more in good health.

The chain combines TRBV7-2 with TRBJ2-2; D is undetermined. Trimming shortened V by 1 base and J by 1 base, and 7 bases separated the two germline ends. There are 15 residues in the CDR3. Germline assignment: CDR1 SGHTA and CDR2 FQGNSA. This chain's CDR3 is CASSLVFQNTGELFF. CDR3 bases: TGTGCCAGCAGCTTAGTCTTCCAGAACACCGGGGAGCTGTTTTTT.

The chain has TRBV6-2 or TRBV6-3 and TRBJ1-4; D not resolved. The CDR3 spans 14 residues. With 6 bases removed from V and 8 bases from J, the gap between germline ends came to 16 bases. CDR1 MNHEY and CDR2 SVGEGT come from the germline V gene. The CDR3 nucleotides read TGTGCCAGCAGAGGTGGAACGGACGGAGAAAAACTGTTTTTT. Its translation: CASRGGTDGEKLFF.

CDR3 in amino acids: CSAPGTGRVRDRMRYTF. The CDR3 nucleotides read TGCAGTGCCCCCGGCACAGGCCGCGTAAGGGATCGTATGCGCTACACCTTC. J is TRBJ1-2 and V is TRBV20-1; possible D gene TRBD1, 5 bases. The ends were cut back, 6 bases at V and 9 bases at J, with 32 bases in the middle. Germline V CDR1 and CDR2: DFQATT, SNEGSKA (reference sequence). This CDR3 has 17 amino acids.

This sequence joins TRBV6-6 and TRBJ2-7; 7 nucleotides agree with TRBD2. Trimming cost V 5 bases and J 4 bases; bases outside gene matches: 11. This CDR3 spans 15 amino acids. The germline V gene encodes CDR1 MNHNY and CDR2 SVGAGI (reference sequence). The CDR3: CASSLVLGEGYEQYF. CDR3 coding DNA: TGTGCCAGCAGTCTAGTATTGGGGGAGGGTTACGAGCAGTACTTC.

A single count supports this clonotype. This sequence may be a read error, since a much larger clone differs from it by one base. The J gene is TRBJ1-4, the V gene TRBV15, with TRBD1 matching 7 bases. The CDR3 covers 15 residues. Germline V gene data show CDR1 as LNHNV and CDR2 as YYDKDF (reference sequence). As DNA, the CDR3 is TGTGCCACCAGCGGAGATTTAACAGGGGATGAAAAACTGTTTTTT. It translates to CATSGDLTGDEKLFF.

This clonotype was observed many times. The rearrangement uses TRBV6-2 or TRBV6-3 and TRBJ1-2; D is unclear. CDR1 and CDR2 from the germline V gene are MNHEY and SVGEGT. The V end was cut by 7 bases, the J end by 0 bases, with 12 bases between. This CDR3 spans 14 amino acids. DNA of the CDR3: TGTGCCAGCAAGACCCCAGGACCTAACTATGGCTACACCTTC. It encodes CASKTPGPNYGYTF.

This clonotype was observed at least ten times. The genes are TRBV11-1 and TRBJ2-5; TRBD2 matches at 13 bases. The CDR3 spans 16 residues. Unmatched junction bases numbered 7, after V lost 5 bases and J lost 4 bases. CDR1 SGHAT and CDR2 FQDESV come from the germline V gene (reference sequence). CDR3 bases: TGTGCCAGCAGCCGTGAACTAGCGGGGGGGGGAGAGACCCAGTACTTC. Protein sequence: CASSRELAGGGETQYF.

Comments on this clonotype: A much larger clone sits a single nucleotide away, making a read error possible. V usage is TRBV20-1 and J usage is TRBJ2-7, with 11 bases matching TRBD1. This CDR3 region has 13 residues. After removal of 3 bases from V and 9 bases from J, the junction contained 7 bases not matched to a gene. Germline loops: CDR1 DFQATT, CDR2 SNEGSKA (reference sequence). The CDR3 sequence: CSARRTGGFGQYF. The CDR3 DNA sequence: TGCAGTGCTAGGCGGACAGGGGGCTTCGGGCAGTACTTC.

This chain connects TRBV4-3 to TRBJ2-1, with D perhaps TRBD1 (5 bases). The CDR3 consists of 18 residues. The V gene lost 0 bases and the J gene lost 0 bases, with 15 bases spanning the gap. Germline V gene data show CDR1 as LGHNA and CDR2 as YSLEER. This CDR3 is CASSQDPSTGNSYNEQFF. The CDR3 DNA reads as TGCGCCAGCAGCCAAGACCCCTCCACAGGTAACTCCTACAATGAGCAGTTCTTC.

Here the CDR3 DNA reads TGTGCCAGCAGCCAAGAATGGTCTAGCGGGAGTTATGAGCAGTTCTTC. It is translated as CASSQEWSSGSYEQFF. The chain links TRBV4-2 to TRBJ2-1; 10 positions match TRBD2. Unmatched junction bases numbered 7, after V lost 0 bases and J lost 8 bases. There are 16 residues in the CDR3. CDR1 is LGHNA, CDR2 YNFKEQ, per germline.

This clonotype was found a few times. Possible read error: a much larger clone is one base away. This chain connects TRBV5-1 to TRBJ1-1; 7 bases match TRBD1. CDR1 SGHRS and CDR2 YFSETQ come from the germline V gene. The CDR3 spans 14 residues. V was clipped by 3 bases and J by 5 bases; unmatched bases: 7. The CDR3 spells CASSSSTGWTEAFF. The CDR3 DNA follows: TGCGCCAGCAGCTCATCGACAGGGTGGACTGAAGCTTTCTTT.

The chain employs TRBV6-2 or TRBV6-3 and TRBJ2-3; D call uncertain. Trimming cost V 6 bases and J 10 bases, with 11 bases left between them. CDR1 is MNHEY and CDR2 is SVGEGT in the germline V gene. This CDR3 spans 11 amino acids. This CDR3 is CASRQRAAQYF. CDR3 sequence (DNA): TGTGCCAGCAGGCAACGTGCTGCGCAGTATTTT.

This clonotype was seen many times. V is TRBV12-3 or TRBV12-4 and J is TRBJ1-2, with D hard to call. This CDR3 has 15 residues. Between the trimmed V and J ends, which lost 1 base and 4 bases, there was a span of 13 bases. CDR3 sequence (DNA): TGTGCCAGCAGTTTAGGACACTCAGGCAGCTATGGCTACACCTTC. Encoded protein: CASSLGHSGSYGYTF.